The next 29 T cell receptor beta chains were all read from a single sample in a study of identical twins. A single record per CDR3 protein comes from TCRdb applying MiXCR to the 5' RACE reads. The sample includes 250,000 to 350,000 distinct CDR3 sequences, less than 9% seen only once; the top ten take around 2.1%. These data were likewise used in another study, on yellow fever vaccine responses in identical twins.

The specimen sequenced was memory (CD45RO+) T cells sorted from blood. Receptors originate from a woman aged 18-29 years in good health.

This clonotype was counted between two and nine times. The V gene is TRBV2, the J gene TRBJ2-1, with D tentatively TRBD1 or TRBD2 (7 bases each). Looked up from germline, CDR1 is SNHLY and CDR2 is FYNNEI. The CDR3 length is 16 residues. Trimming took off 6 bases at V and 5 bases at J, with 20 bases between the two ends. The CDR3: CASSDTGEGLNNEQFF. The CDR3 bases are TGTGCCAGCAGCGATACAGGGGAGGGCCTTAACAATGAGCAGTTCTTC.

V is TRBV25-1 and J is TRBJ2-5; 9 bases match TRBD1. There are 17 residues in the CDR3. V dropped 3 bases and J dropped 0; count of bases not matched to a gene: 8. Germline CDR1 MGHDK, CDR2 SYGVNS. For the CDR3, the DNA is TGTGCCAGCAGTGATTGGATGAGGGACAGGGACCAAGAGACCCAGTACTTC. Translating gives CASSDWMRDRDQETQYF.

The chain has TRBV11-1 and TRBJ1-1; 8 bases match TRBD1. The CDR3 has 16 amino acids. V lost 6 bases to trimming and J lost 4 bases; unmatched junction nucleotides: 13. Looked up from germline, CDR1 is SGHAT and CDR2 is FQDESV (reference sequence). The CDR3 here is CASRAGTGMGSTEAFF. In nucleotides, the CDR3 is TGTGCCAGCAGGGCCGGGACAGGAATGGGGAGCACTGAAGCTTTCTTT.

At least ten counts were recorded for this clonotype. For the CDR3, the DNA is TGTGCCAGCAGACCCATAACGACTTGGGGCTACACCTTC. It encodes CASRPITTWGYTF. The chain recombines TRBV7-9 with TRBJ1-2; the D is unclear. Trimming left V 6 bases short and J 8 bases short, with 16 bases between. The CDR3 sequence is 13 residues long. Looked up from germline, CDR1 is SEHNR and CDR2 is FQNEAQ (reference sequence). Complete variable domain (other parts from reference TRBV7-9 and TRBJ1-2): DTGVSQNPRHKITKRGQNVTFRCDPISEHNRLYWYRQTLGQGPEFLTYFQNEAQLEKSRLLSDRFSAERPKGSFSTLEIQRTEQGDSAMYLCASRPITTWGYTFGSGTRLTVV.

The rearrangement joins TRBV18 to TRBJ2-7; a weak D match, TRBD2 (5 bases). The CDR3 contains 13 residues. Trimming removed 2 bases at V and 4 bases at J, with 9 bases between. Germline V lookup: CDR1 KGHSH, CDR2 LQKENI. The DNA of the CDR3 is TGTGCCAGCTCACCAGACTATTTTTACGAGCAGTACGTC. This encodes CASSPDYFYEQYV.

This clonotype was observed at least ten times. V gene TRBV28 combines with J gene TRBJ2-7, with a weak D call TRBD2 (6 bases). This CDR3 has 16 amino acids. Germline V gene sequence: CDR1 MDHEN, CDR2 SYDVKM. Between the trimmed V and J ends, which lost 5 bases and 1 base, there was a span of 18 bases. The CDR3 sequence: CASSPSGRQSSYEQYF. The CDR3 coding sequence is TGTGCCAGCAGTCCTTCGGGGAGGCAAAGTTCCTACGAGCAGTACTTC.

The chain couples TRBV29-1 to TRBJ1-2; TRBD1 matches 7 bases. The CDR3 is 13 residues long. After removal of 4 bases from V and 4 bases from J, the junction contained 6 bases not matched to a gene. The germline V gene has CDR1 SQVTM and CDR2 ANQGSEA. This chain's CDR3 is CSVGTGDFYGYTF. The CDR3 nucleotides are TGCAGCGTTGGGACAGGCGACTTCTATGGCTACACCTTC.

This sequence joins TRBV25-1 and TRBJ2-7; 8 positions match TRBD2. After removal of 5 bases from V and 3 bases from J, the junction contained 12 bases not matched to a gene. CDR1 is MGHDK and CDR2 is SYGVNS in the germline V gene. CDR3 length: 16 amino acids. This chain's CDR3 is CASSRGASGRVYEQYF. The CDR3, as DNA: TGTGCCAGCAGTCGAGGGGCTAGCGGGCGGGTCTACGAGCAGTACTTC.

The CDR3 coding sequence is TGTGCCGGCCAAACCGGGACAGCTAGCACAGATACGCAGTATTTT. Translation gives CAGQTGTASTDTQYF. The chain employs TRBV6-1 and TRBJ2-3; 7 nucleotides match TRBD1. The J segment lost 0 bases and the V segment lost 11 bases, leaving 11 bases of the junction unmatched. The CDR3 contains 15 residues. Germline CDR1 is MNHNS and CDR2 is SASEGT.

In its sample, this clonotype was seen many times. The rearrangement links TRBV11-2 to TRBJ1-4; a possible D gene is TRBD1 (5 bases). The germline V gene has CDR1 SGHAT and CDR2 FQNNGV. The CDR3 is 14 residues long. V was cut by 3 bases and J by 7 bases, with 12 bases left in between. CDR3 DNA sequence: TGTGCCAGCAGCTTTGCGGGGGGAGGTGAAAAACTGTTTTTT. As protein: CASSFAGGGEKLFF. Full variable domain (missing parts from reference TRBV11-2 and TRBJ1-4): EAGVAQSPRYKIIEKRQSVAFWCNPISGHATLYWYQQILGQGPKLLIQFQNNGVVDDSQLPKDRFSAERLKGVDSTLKIQPAKLEDSAVYLCASSFAGGGEKLFFGSGTQLSVL.

This clonotype was observed a handful of times. The chain recombines TRBV20-1 with TRBJ2-3, with 8 positions matching TRBD2. V was clipped by 2 bases and J by 0 bases; unmatched bases: 4. Germline V gives CDR1 DFQATT, CDR2 SNEGSKA (reference sequence). The CDR3 has 15 amino acids. CDR3 residues: CSARRSGISTDTQYF. As DNA, the CDR3 is TGCAGTGCTAGACGTAGCGGGATTAGCACAGATACGCAGTATTTT.

This clonotype came up a few times. The V call is TRBV5-1, the J call TRBJ2-2; no firm D call. Between the trimmed V and J ends, which lost 4 bases and 0 bases, there was a span of 10 bases. This CDR3 comprises 15 residues. The V gene's germline CDR1 is SGHRS and CDR2 YFSETQ. CDR3 DNA sequence: TGCGCCAGCAGCGGGCAGTTCGCGAACACCGGGGAGCTGTTTTTT. Its translation: CASSGQFANTGELFF.

V and J are TRBV5-1 and TRBJ1-1; 7 bases fit TRBD1. Germline CDR1 and CDR2: SGHRS and YFSETQ. CDR3 length: 17 residues. After removal of 5 bases from V and 0 bases from J, the junction contained 13 bases not matched to a gene. The CDR3: CASRRQGVTLVNTEAFF. The DNA for the CDR3 is TGCGCCAGCAGGCGTCAGGGGGTGACGCTTGTGAACACTGAAGCTTTCTTT.

This chain uses TRBV27 with TRBJ1-5; D gene ambiguous. CDR1 MNHEY and CDR2 SMNVEV come from the germline V gene (reference sequence). The CDR3 is 15 amino acids. Trimming cost V 6 bases and J 1 base, with 13 bases left between them. CDR3 residues: CASSPRRGSNQPQHF. The CDR3 DNA sequence: TGTGCCAGCAGCCCACGACGTGGCAGCAATCAGCCCCAGCATTTT.

This clonotype has more than one count but fewer than ten. The chain carries TRBV6-1 and TRBJ1-3, with 9 bases identical to TRBD1. J gave up 4 bases and V 6 bases, and 4 bases lay outside the gene matches. Germline V gene lookup returns CDR1 MNHNS and CDR2 SASEGT. The CDR3 has 14 residues. Written as DNA, the CDR3 is TGTGCCAGCAGAGACAGGGGGAGAGGAAACACCATATATTTT. The encoded protein is CASRDRGRGNTIYF.

This clonotype was picked up a small number of times. This CDR3 reads CASSSLRGENIQYF. The CDR3 nucleotides are TGTGCCAGCAGTTCCCTTAGAGGAGAAAACATTCAGTACTTC. The chain has TRBV27 and TRBJ2-4; D call uncertain. The V end was cut by 4 bases, the J end by 5 bases, with 12 bases between. This CDR3 has 14 residues. Germline CDR1 MNHEY, CDR2 SMNVEV (reference sequence).

The chain couples TRBV28 to TRBJ2-1; maybe TRBD1 (6 bases). V was cut by 6 bases and J by 7 bases, with 13 bases left in between. Germline V gives CDR1 MDHEN, CDR2 SYDVKM. This CDR3 comprises 13 residues. CDR3 DNA sequence: TGTGCCAGCAGCCTAGGGGGTTGGAATGAGCAGTTCTTC. Translated: CASSLGGWNEQFF. Together with reference TRBV28 and TRBJ2-1, the CDR3 gives the full variable domain: DVKVTQSSRYLVKRTGEKVFLECVQDMDHENMFWYRQDPGLGLRLIYFSYDVKMKEKGDIPEGYSVSREKKERFSLILESASTNQTSMYLCASSLGGWNEQFFGPGTRLTVL.

The chain carries TRBV4-1 and TRBJ1-5; no clear D. Germline CDR1 MGHRA, CDR2 YSYEKL. There are 15 residues in the CDR3. The V end was cut by 0 bases, the J end by 0 bases, with 6 bases between. The CDR3 DNA is TGCGCCAGCAGCCAAGAGAGGTATAGCAATCAGCCCCAGCATTTT. Its translation: CASSQERYSNQPQHF.

The rearrangement uses TRBV4-1 and TRBJ1-1; D may be TRBD1 (5 bases). CDR1 and CDR2 from the germline V gene are MGHRA and YSYEKL. The germline V and J ends were trimmed by 0 bases and 7 bases, with 15 bases remaining between them. The CDR3 loop spans 15 amino acids. The CDR3 region has the DNA TGCGCCAGCAGCCAAGAAGGAAGGGGACCCAGTGAAGCTTTCTTT. It is translated as CASSQEGRGPSEAFF.

This clonotype was seen many times. The V call is TRBV4-1, the J call TRBJ1-1; TRBD1 aligns across 7 bases. V was clipped by 3 bases and J by 4 bases; unmatched bases: 5. The V gene's germline CDR1 is MGHRA and CDR2 YSYEKL. The CDR3 extends over 14 amino acids. CDR3 sequence: CASSHSDRATEAFF. CDR3 nucleotides: TGCGCCAGCAGCCATTCAGACAGGGCCACTGAAGCTTTCTTT.

The table lists this clonotype with a few counts. This chain uses TRBV2 with TRBJ2-5, with a weak D call TRBD1 (8 bases). The CDR3 contains 15 residues. The V end was cut by 6 bases, the J end by 4 bases, with 18 bases between. Germline V CDR1 and CDR2: SNHLY, FYNNEI. In DNA, the CDR3 is TGTGCCAGCAGAAGAGACAGGGGAGGGGGAGAGACCCAGTACTTC. It is translated as CASRRDRGGGETQYF.

The table lists this clonotype with many counts. This rearrangement joins TRBV20-1 to TRBJ2-4; D uncertain. The germline V gene encodes CDR1 DFQATT and CDR2 SNEGSKA (reference sequence). The CDR3 contains 19 residues. The V end lost 0 bases, the J end lost 1 base, and 22 bases lay between the germline ends. The CDR3 sequence is CSARETWKGHPSAKNIQYF. DNA for the CDR3: TGCAGTGCTAGAGAAACTTGGAAAGGGCACCCCTCGGCCAAAAACATTCAGTACTTC.

This clonotype has a handful of counts. The genes are TRBV5-6 and TRBJ2-5; no firm D call. Germline CDR1 SGHDT, CDR2 YYEEEE. The V gene lost 2 bases and the J gene lost 4 bases, with 12 bases spanning the gap. The CDR3 is made up of 14 amino acids. CDR3 sequence (DNA): TGTGCCAGCAGCTTAAGAACGGTCAGAGAGACCCAGTACTTC. This translates into CASSLRTVRETQYF.

This clonotype was seen a few times. The chain carries TRBV28 and TRBJ2-1; TRBD1 matches 7 bases. CDR3 length equals 14 residues. CDR1 is MDHEN, CDR2 SYDVKM, per germline. V lost 6 bases, J lost 4 bases, and 6 bases stayed unmatched. CDR3 residues: CASRKGGPYNEQFF. CDR3 DNA: TGTGCCAGCAGGAAAGGGGGCCCTTACAATGAGCAGTTCTTC.

This chain links TRBV12-2 with TRBJ2-7; the DNA was not used to check the table's D call, TRBD2. TRBV12-2 counts as a pseudogene. The CDR3 loop spans 17 amino acids. The CDR3 DNA is TGTGCAAGTCGCCGACCCGGGACTAGCGGGAGTATTTACGAGCAGTACTTC. It translates to CASRRPGTSGSIYEQYF.

V is TRBV28 and J is TRBJ2-5, with 8 bases identical to TRBD1. The CDR3 runs to 15 residues. Germline CDR1 is MDHEN and CDR2 is SYDVKM. J lost 5 bases, V lost 6 bases, and 11 bases had no gene match. The CDR3 is CASSSSGQGRETQYF. The CDR3 DNA sequence: TGTGCCAGCAGCAGCTCTGGACAGGGCAGGGAGACCCAGTACTTC. Complete variable domain (other parts from reference TRBV28 and TRBJ2-5): DVKVTQSSRYLVKRTGEKVFLECVQDMDHENMFWYRQDPGLGLRLIYFSYDVKMKEKGDIPEGYSVSREKKERFSLILESASTNQTSMYLCASSSSGQGRETQYFGPGTRLLVL.

This rearrangement joins TRBV5-1 to TRBJ1-2, with 8 bases matching TRBD1. Germline V CDR1 and CDR2: SGHRS, YFSETQ. J lost 6 bases, V lost 5 bases, and 12 bases had no gene match. CDR3 length: 15 amino acids. The CDR3 spells CASRLGPSTGDGYTF. The CDR3, as DNA: TGCGCCAGCAGGCTGGGCCCATCGACAGGGGATGGCTACACCTTC. Complete variable domain (other parts from reference TRBV5-1 and TRBJ1-2): KAGVTQTPRYLIKTRGQQVTLSCSPISGHRSVSWYQQTPGQGLQFLFEYFSETQRNKGNFPGRFSGRQFSNSRSEMNVSTLELGDSALYLCASRLGPSTGDGYTFGSGTRLTVV.

This clonotype has a handful of counts. This chain connects TRBV19 to TRBJ2-5, with D tentatively TRBD1 or TRBD2 (5 bases each). Germline V CDR1 and CDR2: LNHDA, SQIVND (reference sequence). V gave up 6 bases and J gave up 3 bases, with 20 bases separating them. The CDR3 is 16 residues long. The CDR3: CASSPLTGQGEETQYF. CDR3 in DNA: TGTGCCAGTAGCCCACTCACGGGGCAGGGAGAAGAGACCCAGTACTTC.

The sample holds a few counts of this clonotype. The CDR3, as DNA: TGTGCCAGCAGATTCTCTCGCGGAGTCGGGGAGCTGTTTTTT. Its translation is CASRFSRGVGELFF. The genes are TRBV5-6 and TRBJ2-2; D ambiguous. CDR1 is SGHDT and CDR2 is YYEEEE in the germline V gene. V gave up 5 bases and J gave up 7 bases, with 15 bases separating them. The CDR3 extends over 14 amino acids.